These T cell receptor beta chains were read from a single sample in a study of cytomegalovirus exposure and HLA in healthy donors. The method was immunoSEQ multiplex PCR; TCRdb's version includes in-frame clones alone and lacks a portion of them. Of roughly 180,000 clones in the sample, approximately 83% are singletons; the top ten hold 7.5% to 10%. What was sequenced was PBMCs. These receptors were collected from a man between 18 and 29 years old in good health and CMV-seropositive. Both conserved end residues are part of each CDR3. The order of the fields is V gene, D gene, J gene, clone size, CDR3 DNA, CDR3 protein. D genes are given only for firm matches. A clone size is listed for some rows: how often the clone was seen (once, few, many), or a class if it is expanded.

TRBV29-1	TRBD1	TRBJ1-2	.	TGCAGCGTCGAGCATAGGACAGGGGGTAACTATGGCTACACCTTC	CSVEHRTGGNYGYTF
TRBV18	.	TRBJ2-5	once	TGTGCCAGCTCACCAGGGGGGATCGGAGAGACCCAGTACTTC	CASSPGGIGETQYF
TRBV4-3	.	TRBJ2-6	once	TGCGCCAGCAGCCCCGACAGCAGCTCTGGGGCCAACGTCCTGACTTTC	CASSPDSSSGANVLTF
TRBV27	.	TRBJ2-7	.	TGTGCCAGCAGTTTAGGGCGTGTAGGGGCCTCTACCTACGAGCAGTACTTC	CASSLGRVGASTYEQYF
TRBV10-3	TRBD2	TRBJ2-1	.	TGTGCCATCAGTCGGGTGGCTAGCGGGGGGCCAAGTAACTCCTACAATGAGCAGTTCTTC	CAISRVASGGPSNSYNEQFF
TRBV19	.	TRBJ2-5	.	TGTGCCAGTAGTTTGACAGTTGGGGAGACCCAGTACTTC	CASSLTVGETQYF
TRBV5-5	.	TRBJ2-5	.	TGTGCCAGCAGCAGCCGGTCCGGAGGCGGGGAGACCCAGTACTTC	CASSSRSGGGETQYF
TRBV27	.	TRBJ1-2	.	TGTGCCAGCAGTAATGACCGGGTCTATGGCTACACCTTC	CASSNDRVYGYTF
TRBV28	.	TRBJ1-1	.	TGTGCCAGCAGTATTACCGGTAACACTGAAGCTTTCTTT	CASSITGNTEAFF
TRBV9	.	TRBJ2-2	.	TGTGCCAGCAGCCATAACCCCAGGGACTCGAACACCGGGGAGCTGTTTTTT	CASSHNPRDSNTGELFF
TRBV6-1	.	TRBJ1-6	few	TGTGCCAGCAGTGAAGCGGCGGGGAGAATATCACCCCTCCACTTT	CASSEAAGRISPLHF
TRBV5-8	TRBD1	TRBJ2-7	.	TGTGCCAGCAGCCTTGCGACAGGGGGCCCCTACGAGCAGTACTTC	CASSLATGGPYEQYF
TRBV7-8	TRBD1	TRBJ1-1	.	TGTGCCAGCAGCTTGGACAGGGCGAACACTGAAGCTTTCTTT	CASSLDRANTEAFF
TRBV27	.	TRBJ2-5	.	TGTGCCAGCAGTCTCCTGTCGGGGGTTGGGACCCAGTACTTC	CASSLLSGVGTQYF
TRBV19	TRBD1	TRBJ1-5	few	TGTGCCAGTCGGAGTAGGCAGGGGGCGACTCTGCCCCAGCATTTT	CASRSRQGATLPQHF
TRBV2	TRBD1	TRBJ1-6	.	TGTGCCAGCAGTGGACAGGGGGTGAATAATTCACCCCTCCACTTT	CASSGQGVNNSPLHF
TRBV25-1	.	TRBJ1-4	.	TGTGCCAGCAGTGTAGGGGCGACTAATGAAAAACTGTTTTTT	CASSVGATNEKLFF
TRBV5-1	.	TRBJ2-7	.	TGCGCCAGCAGCTTGGACCTGGGACAAGACTACGAGCAGTACTTC	CASSLDLGQDYEQYF
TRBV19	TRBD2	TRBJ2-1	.	TGTGCCAGTAGTCTACGGAGTAGCGGGGGGGCCAGGGTCCGCAATGAGCAGTTCTTC	CASSLRSSGGARVRNEQFF
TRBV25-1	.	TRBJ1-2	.	TGTGCCAGCAGTGAACCGGGGACTAACTATGGCTACACCTTC	CASSEPGTNYGYTF